These 27 T cell receptor beta chains originate from one sample sequenced in a study of blood T cell repertoires in COVID-19 (dated by TCRdb to 2020 to 2021). Receptor libraries were prepared by the immunoSEQ multiplex PCR assay. TCRdb mirrors the immuneACCESS table, restricted to in-frame sequences. Some clones are absent from its copies; in checked studies, under half trace to an unresolved V gene, and the reason for the others is unknown. The sample includes roughly 350,000 clones, with 80% to 90% observed a single time. The ten biggest clones cover more than 9% of the sample. The sequenced sample consisted of peripheral blood. The origin of the receptors is a woman aged 25-40 years with COVID-19, enrolled during active disease.

The rearrangement links TRBV11-2 to TRBJ2-1; 9 nucleotides match TRBD2. The CDR3 length is 18 residues. From germline, CDR1 is SGHAT and CDR2 FQNNGV. V gave up 5 bases and J gave up 0 bases; unmatched junction bases: 11. This CDR3 reads CASSPRTSAFSSYNEQFF. The CDR3 region has the DNA TGTGCCAGCAGCCCTAGGACTAGCGCCTTTAGCTCCTACAATGAGCAGTTCTTC.

In this sample, this clone turned up a few times. Other DNA sequences within the sample encode an identical CDR3. The V gene is TRBV7-9, the J gene TRBJ2-1; D perhaps matches TRBD1 (5 bases). This CDR3 spans 13 amino acids. Trimming left V 3 bases short and J 7 bases short, with 10 bases between. The germline V gene encodes CDR1 SEHNR and CDR2 FQNEAQ (reference sequence). The CDR3 loop is CASSFDSRNEQFF. DNA for the CDR3: TGTGCCAGCAGCTTCGACAGTAGGAATGAGCAGTTCTTC.

This chain uses TRBV7-2 with TRBJ2-2; TRBD2 might be the D (6 bases). The CDR3 loop spans 14 amino acids. The ends were cut back, 1 base at V and 9 bases at J, with 12 bases in the middle. From germline, CDR1 is SGHTA and CDR2 FQGNSA. The CDR3 protein is CASSLESGRRELFF. DNA of the CDR3: TGTGCCAGCAGCTTAGAGAGCGGGCGTAGGGAGCTGTTTTTT.

The chain carries TRBV5-1 and TRBJ2-7, with 8 bases aligning to TRBD1. Trimming cost V 4 bases and J 5 bases; bases outside gene matches: 5. The V gene's germline CDR1 is SGHRS and CDR2 YFSETQ. The CDR3 sequence is 13 residues long. CDR3 protein: CASSPRTGNEQYF. The CDR3 DNA sequence: TGCGCCAGCAGCCCAAGGACAGGGAACGAGCAGTACTTC.

On this clone itself: Other nucleotide sequences from this sample produce the same CDR3. This chain links TRBV2 with TRBJ2-7; 11 bases align to TRBD1. Per germline, CDR1 SNHLY and CDR2 FYNNEI. With V trimmed by 6 bases and J by 6 bases, 4 bases remained unmatched. The CDR3 runs to 13 residues. The chain's CDR3 is CASSRDRGGEQYF. CDR3 nucleotides: TGTGCCAGCAGCCGGGACAGGGGGGGCGAGCAGTACTTC.

The chain combines TRBV6-2 or TRBV6-3 with TRBJ1-1; D might be TRBD1 (5 bases). V lost 5 bases and J 5 bases, leaving 15 bases between the germline ends. In germline, CDR1 is MNHEY, CDR2 SVGEGT. This CDR3 spans 14 amino acids. The CDR3 protein is CASSQIAGRTEAFF. The CDR3 DNA follows: TGTGCCAGCAGTCAAATAGCAGGGCGGACTGAAGCTTTCTTT.

The chain employs TRBV5-6 and TRBJ1-5; D gene uncertain. The CDR3 loop spans 15 amino acids. The V end lost 4 bases, the J end lost 0 bases, and 11 bases lay between the germline ends. Germline V gene lookup returns CDR1 SGHDT and CDR2 YYEEEE. The CDR3 here is CASSPPGYSNQPQHF. The CDR3 DNA follows: TGTGCCAGCAGCCCACCAGGTTATAGCAATCAGCCCCAGCATTTT.

The V gene is TRBV7-6, the J gene TRBJ2-4, with TRBD2 matching over 8 bases. This CDR3 is built from 15 residues. Trimming cost V 5 bases and J 7 bases; bases outside gene matches: 10. Germline V gene sequence: CDR1 SGHVS, CDR2 FNYEAQ. The CDR3 bases are TGTGCCAGCAGCCCCCCGGACGGGAGGGGGAACATTCAGTACTTC. This translates into CASSPPDGRGNIQYF. Complete variable domain (other parts from reference TRBV7-6 and TRBJ2-4): GAGVSQSPRYKVTKRGQDVALRCDPISGHVSLYWYRQALGQGPEFLTYFNYEAQQDKSGLPNDRFSAERPEGSISTLTIQRTEQRDSAMYRCASSPPDGRGNIQYFGAGTRLSVL.

The chain combines TRBV27 with TRBJ2-7; a possible D gene is TRBD2 (5 bases). V lost 1 base, J lost 3 bases, and 16 bases lay in between. This CDR3 has 16 amino acids. Germline CDR1 is MNHEY and CDR2 is SMNVEV (reference sequence). For the CDR3, the DNA is TGTGCCAGCAGTTTATGGCCTGGAGGTGGGCACTACGAGCAGTACTTC. Encoded protein: CASSLWPGGGHYEQYF.

The rearrangement links TRBV30 to TRBJ2-3; no firm D call. This CDR3 spans 11 amino acids. V lost 2 bases and J lost 10, with 10 bases in between. CDR1 is GTSNPN, CDR2 SVGIG, per germline (reference sequence). As DNA, the CDR3 is TGTGCCTGGAGTAGGAGCGTTTCGCAGTATTTT. Amino acid sequence: CAWSRSVSQYF. Full variable domain (missing parts from reference TRBV30 and TRBJ2-3): SQTIHQWPATLVQPVGSPLSLECTVEGTSNPNLYWYRQAAGRGLQLLFYSVGIGQISSEVPQNLSASRPQDRQFILSSKKLLLSDSGFYLCAWSRSVSQYFGPGTRLTVL.

The gene calls are TRBV2 and TRBJ2-7, with 8 bases identical to TRBD1. Germline CDR1 SNHLY, CDR2 FYNNEI. The CDR3 has 16 amino acids. Trimming cost V 2 bases and J 3 bases; bases outside gene matches: 9. CDR3 in DNA: TGTGCCAGCAGTGAAAGGTGGGGGACAGGTATCTACGAGCAGTACTTC. Translation: CASSERWGTGIYEQYF.

The V call is TRBV6-1, the J call TRBJ2-1, with TRBD2 identical over 7 bases. The germline gives CDR1 MNHNS, CDR2 SASEGT. The CDR3 is 15 amino acids. The junction had 4 bases not matched to a gene; V was cut back by 1 base and J by 4 bases. The CDR3 loop reads CASSEGGGSYNEQFF. CDR3 DNA sequence: TGTGCCAGCAGTGAAGGGGGAGGGAGTTACAATGAGCAGTTCTTC.

The V and J genes are TRBV7-2 and TRBJ1-1, with a tentative D call TRBD1 (6 bases). CDR1 is SGHTA and CDR2 is FQGNSA in the germline V gene. Trimming took 1 base from V and 0 from J, leaving 12 bases between them. This CDR3 is 16 amino acids long. The CDR3: CASSLVGGAMNTEAFF. The CDR3 DNA is TGTGCCAGCAGCTTAGTAGGGGGGGCCATGAACACTGAAGCTTTCTTT.

The rearrangement links TRBV15 to TRBJ2-7, with D tentatively TRBD2 (6 bases). Looked up from germline, CDR1 is LNHNV and CDR2 is YYDKDF (reference sequence). The length of the CDR3 is 16 residues. The V and J ends lost 0 bases and 6 bases respectively, with 18 bases between them. The CDR3 protein is CATSRDLTEAGGEQYF. Here the CDR3 DNA reads TGTGCCACCAGCAGAGATTTGACGGAAGCCGGGGGCGAGCAGTACTTC.

The genes are TRBV28 and TRBJ2-7; D possibly corresponds to TRBD1 (6 bases). CDR1 and CDR2 (germline): MDHEN, SYDVKM. V lost 6 bases and J 7 bases, leaving 16 bases between the germline ends. The CDR3 is 13 amino acids. This CDR3 reads CASRYTGRIEQYF. CDR3 DNA: TGTGCCAGCAGATACACAGGGCGGATAGAGCAGTACTTC.

The genes are TRBV30 and TRBJ2-1, with a tentative D call TRBD1 (6 bases). The V gene lost 1 base and the J gene lost 2 bases, with 9 bases spanning the gap. The germline CDR1 and CDR2 sequences are GTSNPN and SVGIG (reference sequence). The CDR3 covers 14 residues. The CDR3 bases are TGTGCCTGGAGTGAGGGGACACCCTACAATGAGCAGTTCTTC. It encodes CAWSEGTPYNEQFF.

The V and J genes are TRBV11-1 and TRBJ2-5; D is uncertain. V lost 6 bases to trimming and J lost 2 bases, with 10 bases between them. CDR1 is SGHAT and CDR2 is FQDESV in the germline V gene (reference sequence). The CDR3 is 13 residues long. CDR3 DNA: TGTGCCAGCAGAAGATGGCGGCAAGAGACCCAGTACTTC. Residues: CASRRWRQETQYF.

The chain has TRBV30 and TRBJ2-3; 7 bases fit TRBD1. The germline gives CDR1 GTSNPN, CDR2 SVGIG (reference sequence). The length of the CDR3 is 15 residues. Unmatched junction bases numbered 8, after V lost 1 base and J lost 4 bases. The CDR3 coding sequence is TGTGCCTGGAGTGGGACAGGCCTGGAGGCAGATACGCAGTATTTT. The encoded protein is CAWSGTGLEADTQYF.

V and J are TRBV29-1 and TRBJ2-7, with 9 positions matching TRBD1. The V gene end was trimmed by 7 bases and the J gene end by 1 base; junction bases not matched to a gene: 17. The CDR3 is made up of 17 amino acids. CDR1 and CDR2 from the germline V gene are SQVTM and ANQGSEA. This chain's CDR3 is CSASGQTGGGLSYEQYF. CDR3 nucleotide sequence: TGCAGCGCCTCAGGTCAGACAGGGGGTGGGTTATCCTACGAGCAGTACTTC.

The chain recombines TRBV2 with TRBJ1-5, with a weak D call TRBD1 (6 bases). Trimming cost V 10 bases and J 0 bases, with 13 bases left between them. The CDR3 totals 14 residues. The germline V gene encodes CDR1 SNHLY and CDR2 FYNNEI. This chain's CDR3 is CATSGANSNQPQHF. CDR3 coding DNA: TGTGCCACCTCAGGGGCAAATAGCAATCAGCCCCAGCATTTT. Full variable domain (outside the CDR3, taken from reference TRBV2 and TRBJ1-5): EPEVTQTPSHQVTQMGQEVILRCVPISNHLYFYWYRQILGQKVEFLVSFYNNEISEKSEIFDDQFSVERPDGSNFTLKIRSTKLEDSAMYFCATSGANSNQPQHFGDGTRLSIL.

The V call is TRBV4-1, the J call TRBJ2-3, with TRBD2 matching 8 bases. This CDR3 region has 14 residues. The germline CDR1 and CDR2 sequences are MGHRA and YSYEKL. The J segment lost 5 bases and the V segment lost 3 bases, leaving 4 bases of the junction unmatched. CDR3 amino acids: CASSQTGGVDTQYF. CDR3 bases: TGCGCCAGCAGCCAGACGGGAGGGGTAGATACGCAGTATTTT.

The rearrangement uses TRBV29-1 and TRBJ1-2, with D tentatively TRBD1 (5 bases). Trimming removed 0 bases from V and 0 bases from J, with 14 bases in between. CDR3 length equals 16 residues. From germline, CDR1 is SQVTM and CDR2 ANQGSEA. The CDR3 bases are TGCAGCGTTGAAGATCGCGGGGACCCAGCTAACTATGGCTACACCTTC. As protein: CSVEDRGDPANYGYTF.

The chain is built from TRBV28 and TRBJ2-5; tentative D call: TRBD2 (7 bases). V was cut by 5 bases and J by 1 base, with 14 bases left in between. This CDR3 comprises 15 residues. Germline values: CDR1 MDHEN, CDR2 SYDVKM. DNA for the CDR3: TGTGCCAGCAGTCGTCGGGGGGCGGCCCAAGAGACCCAGTACTTC. This translates into CASSRRGAAQETQYF.

V gene TRBV4-1 combines with J gene TRBJ1-1, with D maybe TRBD1 (6 bases). The germline V gene encodes CDR1 MGHRA and CDR2 YSYEKL. The ends were cut back, 2 bases at V and 3 bases at J, with 16 bases in the middle. The CDR3 consists of 16 residues. CDR3 DNA: TGCGCCAGCAGCCAAACTCCAGGGGTCAGGGACACTGAAGCTTTCTTT. This gives the protein CASSQTPGVRDTEAFF.

The chain combines TRBV29-1 with TRBJ2-1; 9 bases map to TRBD2. The J segment lost 7 bases and the V segment lost 5 bases, leaving 12 bases of the junction unmatched. CDR1 and CDR2 from the germline V gene are SQVTM and ANQGSEA. CDR3 length: 15 amino acids. DNA for the CDR3: TGCAGCGTTCCCCTCGGGACTAGCCGGAGGAATGAGCAGTTCTTC. It specifies CSVPLGTSRRNEQFF.

This clone is a singleton in its sample. V usage is TRBV7-9 and J usage is TRBJ2-7, with 8 bases fitting TRBD2. CDR3 length equals 13 residues. The germline V gene encodes CDR1 SEHNR and CDR2 FQNEAQ (reference sequence). V gave up 5 bases and J gave up 7 bases; unmatched junction bases: 7. CDR3 DNA: TGTGCCAGCAGCCAGGGAGCGGGGGATGAGCAGTACTTC. It translates to CASSQGAGDEQYF.

The rearrangement uses TRBV7-3 and TRBJ2-5; 8 bases match TRBD1. This CDR3 comprises 13 residues. The junction had 2 bases not matched to a gene; V was cut back by 3 bases and J by 5 bases. Germline values: CDR1 SGHTA, CDR2 FQGTGA. CDR3 loop: CASSLDRDETQYF. Here the CDR3 DNA reads TGTGCCAGCAGCTTGGACAGGGATGAGACCCAGTACTTC.